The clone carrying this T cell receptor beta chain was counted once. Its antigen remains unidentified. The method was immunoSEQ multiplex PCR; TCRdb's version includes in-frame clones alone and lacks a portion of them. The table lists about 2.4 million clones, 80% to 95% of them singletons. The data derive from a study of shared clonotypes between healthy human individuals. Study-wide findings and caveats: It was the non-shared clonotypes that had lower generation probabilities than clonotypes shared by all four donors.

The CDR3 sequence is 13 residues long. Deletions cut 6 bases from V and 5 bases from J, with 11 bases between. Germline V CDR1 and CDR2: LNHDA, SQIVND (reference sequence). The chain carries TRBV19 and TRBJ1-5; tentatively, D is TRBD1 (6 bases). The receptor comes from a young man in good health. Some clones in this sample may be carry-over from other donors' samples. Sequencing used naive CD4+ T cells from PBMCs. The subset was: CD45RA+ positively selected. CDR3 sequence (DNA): TGTGCCAGTAGCGACAGGCCGGATCAGCCCCAGCATTTT. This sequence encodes CASSDRPDQPQHF.